Below, 3 T cell receptor beta chains from the same sample are listed, as sequenced in a study of OX40 agonist ivuxolimab in advanced cancers. Profiling relied on immunoSEQ multiplex PCR, and the TCRdb table lists in-frame clones only, not all of them. Counted here are approximately 35,000 clones, around 83% occurring once; the ten biggest clones make up roughly 25%. The sample was CD4+ or CD8+ T cells sorted from blood, taken in a trial of the OX40 agonist ivuxolimab. Receptor source: an adult with an advanced solid tumor such as melanoma, head and neck, liver or kidney cancer.

In its sample, this clone was seen a few times. This sequence joins TRBV7-9 and TRBJ2-7; D is possibly TRBD1 (7 bases). The CDR3 length is 15 residues. Germline V CDR1 and CDR2: SEHNR, FQNEAQ (reference sequence). Deletions cut 1 base from V and 6 bases from J, with 16 bases between. The CDR3 loop reads CASSLDGRQGGEQYF. In DNA, the CDR3 is TGTGCCAGCAGCTTAGATGGGCGGCAGGGGGGCGAGCAGTACTTC. Filled out from reference TRBV7-9 and TRBJ2-7, the complete variable domain reads DTGVSQNPRHKITKRGQNVTFRCDPISEHNRLYWYRQTLGQGPEFLTYFQNEAQLEKSRLLSDRFSAERPKGSFSTLEIQRTEQGDSAMYLCASSLDGRQGGEQYFGPGTRLTVT.

This clone has just one count. The rearrangement uses TRBV10-2 and TRBJ2-5; D may be TRBD1 (6 bases). The V end was cut by 3 bases, the J end by 7 bases, with 18 bases between. The germline V gene has CDR1 WSHSY and CDR2 SAAADI. The CDR3 is 15 amino acids. Here the CDR3 DNA reads TGCGCCAGCAGTGATAGTATGGGACAAACGGGGACCCAGTACTTC. It encodes CASSDSMGQTGTQYF.

The chain has TRBV27 and TRBJ2-3, with TRBD2 identical over 10 bases. V shed 9 bases, J shed 6 bases, and the junction held 3 bases outside the gene matches. The CDR3 extends over 12 amino acids. Germline V gene sequence: CDR1 MNHEY, CDR2 SMNVEV (reference sequence). CDR3 coding DNA: TGTGCCAGTAAGACTAGCGGGGATACGCAGTATTTT. Protein sequence: CASKTSGDTQYF.